A single sample is the source of the 6 T cell receptor beta chains below, sequenced in a study of blood T cell repertoires in COVID-19. Using immunoSEQ multiplex PCR, the repertoire was profiled, and TCRdb retains in-frame clones only, with some absent. The sample holds 270,000 or so clones, roughly nine tenths seen once. Sample: peripheral blood. The receptors here all came from a middle-aged woman who had recovered from COVID-19.

This rearrangement joins TRBV7-9 to TRBJ2-3, with D maybe TRBD1 (5 bases). The germline V gene has CDR1 SEHNR and CDR2 FQNEAQ (reference sequence). The CDR3 is made up of 14 amino acids. V shed 3 bases and J shed 4 bases, with 11 bases lying between them. DNA of the CDR3: TGTGCCAGCAGCTTGAAAGGCAGGGCAGATACGCAGTATTTT. Its protein is CASSLKGRADTQYF. Variable domain in full (rest from reference TRBV7-9 and TRBJ2-3): DTGVSQNPRHKITKRGQNVTFRCDPISEHNRLYWYRQTLGQGPEFLTYFQNEAQLEKSRLLSDRFSAERPKGSFSTLEIQRTEQGDSAMYLCASSLKGRADTQYFGPGTRLTVL.

This clone was detected only once. CDR3 loop: CASSVGTSASTDTQYF. The CDR3 coding sequence is TGTGCCAGCAGCGTCGGGACTAGCGCTAGCACAGATACGCAGTATTTT. V and J are TRBV9 and TRBJ2-3; 10 nucleotides align to TRBD2. Trimming took 2 bases from V and 0 from J; bases not matched to a gene: 3. Per the germline V gene, CDR1 is SGDLS and CDR2 is YYNGEE. This CDR3 contains 16 residues.

The chain combines TRBV20-1 with TRBJ1-2; 8 nucleotides align to TRBD1. Germline trimming cut 3 bases from V and 8 bases from J; bases unmatched to any gene: 8. The germline CDR1 and CDR2 sequences are DFQATT and SNEGSKA (reference sequence). CDR3 size: 13 residues. The CDR3 here is CSASLQGAIGYTF. In nucleotides, the CDR3 is TGCAGTGCTAGTTTGCAGGGGGCGATCGGCTACACCTTC.

The chain couples TRBV2 to TRBJ1-1, with 9 bases fitting TRBD1. This CDR3 comprises 14 residues. Germline lookup yields CDR1 SNHLY and CDR2 FYNNEI. V shed 5 bases and J 1 base; nucleotides not matched to a gene: 2. CDR3 DNA sequence: TGTGCCAGCAGTAGGGACAGGGAGAACACTGAAGCTTTCTTT. It yields the protein CASSRDRENTEAFF.

The V gene is TRBV4-2, the J gene TRBJ1-1, with 10 bases identical to TRBD1. The V gene end was trimmed by 4 bases and the J gene end by 4 bases; junction bases not matched to a gene: 9. The CDR3 loop spans 16 amino acids. Germline V gives CDR1 LGHNA, CDR2 YNFKEQ. The CDR3 DNA is TGTGCCAGCAGCCGATACGGGACAGGGGTGATCACTGAAGCTTTCTTT. Its protein product is CASSRYGTGVITEAFF.

The chain combines TRBV7-9 with TRBJ1-6, with D hard to call. The germline V and J ends were trimmed by 3 bases and 9 bases, with 12 bases remaining between them. The CDR3 is 14 residues long. CDR1 and CDR2 (germline): SEHNR, FQNEAQ (reference sequence). As DNA, the CDR3 is TGTGCCAGCAGCTTGAGTGTAGAGGGTTCACCCCTCCACTTT. Translated: CASSLSVEGSPLHF.